This entry lists 32 T cell receptor beta chains sequenced from one sample in a study of graft-versus-host responses after intestinal transplantation. Generated by immunoSEQ multiplex PCR, the TCRdb table keeps only in-frame clones and is missing some. The data hold 60,000 to 80,000 clones, with around 90% observed a single time. These receptors lack a known antigen. This specimen was unstimulated CD8+ T cells sorted from spleen or lymph node cells, taken before intestinal transplant. Every receptor here comes from a human donor who received an intestinal transplant.

V usage is TRBV9 and J usage is TRBJ2-1; 7 bases line up with TRBD1. The CDR3 contains 14 residues. V shed 1 base, J shed 3 bases, and the junction held 1 base outside the gene matches. Germline V gene sequence: CDR1 SGDLS, CDR2 YYNGEE. The CDR3 protein is CASSVWDSYNEQFF. In DNA, the CDR3 is TGTGCCAGCAGCGTATGGGACAGCTACAATGAGCAGTTCTTC.

V usage is TRBV4-1 and J usage is TRBJ2-7; 8 bases map to TRBD2. Germline V lookup: CDR1 MGHRA, CDR2 YSYEKL. This CDR3 has 15 amino acids. The V gene end was trimmed by 3 bases and the J gene end by 3 bases; junction bases not matched to a gene: 7. CDR3 in amino acids: CASSQGLGGGYEQYF. The CDR3 DNA is TGCGCCAGCAGCCAGGGACTAGGAGGGGGCTACGAGCAGTACTTC.

This rearrangement joins TRBV7-9 to TRBJ2-2, with TRBD1 identical over 10 bases. With 4 bases clipped from V and 0 bases from J, the junction kept 11 bases outside the gene matches. The germline V gene encodes CDR1 SEHNR and CDR2 FQNEAQ (reference sequence). The CDR3 length is 19 residues. CDR3: CASSSPPGTGAANTGELFF. The CDR3, as DNA: TGTGCCAGCAGCTCCCCCCCGGGGACAGGGGCCGCGAACACCGGGGAGCTGTTTTTT.

This clone showed up just once. The V and J genes are TRBV11-1 and TRBJ2-7, with a weak D call TRBD1 (6 bases). Germline CDR1 and CDR2: SGHAT and FQDESV (reference sequence). The CDR3 spans 14 residues. The germline V and J ends were trimmed by 1 base and 3 bases, with 10 bases remaining between them. For the CDR3, the DNA is TGTGCCAGCAGCTTAGGACAGGAGAACTACGAGCAGTACTTC. Protein sequence: CASSLGQENYEQYF.

J is TRBJ2-7 and V is TRBV20-1; D gene unclear. The ends were cut back, 1 base at V and 6 bases at J, with 7 bases in the middle. This CDR3 is built from 11 residues. Germline lookup yields CDR1 DFQATT and CDR2 SNEGSKA (reference sequence). The CDR3 reads CSARVRGEQYF. For the CDR3, the DNA is TGCAGTGCTAGAGTCAGAGGCGAGCAGTACTTC.

The J gene is TRBJ2-7, the V gene TRBV2; D gene ambiguous. The CDR3 contains 13 residues. Trimming shortened V by 0 bases and J by 4 bases, and 7 bases separated the two germline ends. The germline CDR1 and CDR2 sequences are SNHLY and FYNNEI. The CDR3 reads CASSEASQYEQYF. CDR3 in DNA: TGTGCCAGCAGTGAAGCTTCGCAGTACGAGCAGTACTTC.

J is TRBJ1-1 and V is TRBV14; 10 bases map to TRBD1. CDR1 is SGHDN and CDR2 is FVKESK in the germline V gene. CDR3 length: 14 residues. Losses at the gene ends were 1 base for V and 6 bases for J; bases not matched to a gene: 2. CDR3 region: CASSQGQGAAEAFF. DNA for the CDR3: TGTGCCAGCAGCCAAGGACAGGGGGCAGCTGAAGCTTTCTTT.

The rearrangement links TRBV5-4 to TRBJ1-1; D uncertain. V was cut by 4 bases and J by 1 base, with 14 bases left in between. CDR1 and CDR2 from the germline V gene are SGHNT and YYREEE (reference sequence). The CDR3 has 15 residues. This chain's CDR3 is CASSPGSGGNTEAFF. CDR3 nucleotide sequence: TGTGCCAGCAGCCCCGGGTCGGGTGGGAACACTGAAGCTTTCTTT.

This chain joins TRBV11-2 and TRBJ1-6; maybe TRBD1 (6 bases). V was cut by 5 bases and J by 9 bases, with 11 bases left in between. The germline gives CDR1 SGHAT, CDR2 FQNNGV. The CDR3 has 13 residues. The CDR3 DNA is TGTGCCAGCAGCCGAGGGGGGGGTTCACCCCTCCACTTT. It specifies CASSRGGGSPLHF. The variable domain in full, completed from reference TRBV11-2 and TRBJ1-6, reads EAGVAQSPRYKIIEKRQSVAFWCNPISGHATLYWYQQILGQGPKLLIQFQNNGVVDDSQLPKDRFSAERLKGVDSTLKIQPAKLEDSAVYLCASSRGGGSPLHFGNGTRLTVT.

A single count supports this clone. The chain employs TRBV11-2 and TRBJ2-7; 7 bases match TRBD2. J lost 5 bases, V lost 1 base, and 5 bases had no gene match. The CDR3 is 14 residues long. Germline V CDR1 and CDR2: SGHAT, FQNNGV. As DNA, the CDR3 is TGTGCCAGCAGCTTAGGACTAGCCCTAGACGAGCAGTACTTC. Its protein product is CASSLGLALDEQYF.

The V gene is TRBV5-6, the J gene TRBJ2-2; the D gene is possibly TRBD2 (6 bases). Germline V gene sequence: CDR1 SGHDT, CDR2 YYEEEE. There are 17 residues in the CDR3. Trimming stripped 1 base from V and 3 bases from J, with 16 bases between. CDR3 region: CASSLWVLTGDTGELFF. CDR3 DNA sequence: TGTGCCAGCAGCTTGTGGGTTCTTACGGGGGACACCGGGGAGCTGTTTTTT. Drawing the rest from reference TRBV5-6 and TRBJ2-2, the complete variable domain is DAGVTQSPTHLIKTRGQQVTLRCSPKSGHDTVSWYQQALGQGPQFIFQYYEEEERQRGNFPDRFSGHQFPNYSSELNVNALLLGDSALYLCASSLWVLTGDTGELFFGEGSRLTVL.

This clone appeared a single time. One end of the junction does not line up with germline, which may come from a read error. This chain links TRBV7-7 with TRBJ1-1; no clear D gene. Per germline, CDR1 SSHAT and CDR2 FNYEAQ (reference sequence). The CDR3 is 12 amino acids. CDR3 sequence reads: CASSPDGLKAFF. The CDR3, as DNA: TGTGCTAGCAGCCCGGACGGACTGAAGGCTTTCTTT.

This chain joins TRBV4-1 and TRBJ2-7; 8 nucleotides match TRBD1. CDR3 length equals 18 residues. J was trimmed by 7 bases and V by 1 base; bases with no gene match: 18. Germline V gene sequence: CDR1 MGHRA, CDR2 YSYEKL. The CDR3 region has the DNA TGCGCCAGCAGCCAAGTACCCTCAGGGGCAGGGGGCCTAGGGGAGCAGTACTTC. This translates into CASSQVPSGAGGLGEQYF.

The chain couples TRBV9 to TRBJ2-3, with 10 positions matching TRBD2. The CDR3 extends over 15 amino acids. After removal of 7 bases from V and 2 bases from J, the junction contained 7 bases not matched to a gene. Germline-derived CDR1 and CDR2 are SGDLS and YYNGEE. The CDR3 DNA reads as TGTGCCAGCCACCCTAGCGGGGGCCCCACAGATACGCAGTATTTT. As protein: CASHPSGGPTDTQYF.

This clone was counted only a few times. In DNA form, the CDR3 reads TGTGCCAGCAGCTTTCGACAGGCCCCCTACGAGCAGTACTTC. Translation gives CASSFRQAPYEQYF. The V gene is TRBV5-6, the J gene TRBJ2-7, with D possibly matching TRBD1 (6 bases). The V end was cut by 2 bases, the J end by 2 bases, with 11 bases between. Germline lookup yields CDR1 SGHDT and CDR2 YYEEEE. This CDR3 comprises 14 residues.

V gene TRBV5-4 combines with J gene TRBJ2-5; D is ambiguous. CDR1 and CDR2 from the germline V gene are SGHNT and YYREEE (reference sequence). V was cut by 0 bases and J by 5 bases, with 5 bases left in between. The CDR3 is made up of 12 amino acids. In nucleotides, the CDR3 is TGTGCCAGCAGCTTGGCCGGGGAGACCCAGTACTTC. It specifies CASSLAGETQYF.

This chain joins TRBV6-5 and TRBJ2-1, with D perhaps TRBD1 (5 bases). CDR1 is MNHEY and CDR2 is SVGAGI in the germline V gene. V gave up 2 bases and J gave up 4 bases, with 12 bases separating them. This CDR3 has 15 amino acids. This CDR3 is CASSYGQGFYNEQFF. The DNA of the CDR3 is TGTGCCAGCAGTTACGGGCAGGGATTTTACAATGAGCAGTTCTTC.

This rearrangement joins TRBV7-9 to TRBJ1-1; D remains ambiguous. CDR1 is SEHNR and CDR2 is FQNEAQ in the germline V gene (reference sequence). This CDR3 has 19 amino acids. The V and J ends lost 5 bases and 0 bases respectively, with 25 bases between them. The CDR3 loop is CASSPQPAIDRLMNTEAFF. In DNA, the CDR3 is TGTGCCAGCAGCCCCCAACCCGCGATCGATAGACTAATGAACACTGAAGCTTTCTTT.

The chain carries TRBV11-2 and TRBJ1-5, with TRBD1 as a possible D gene (6 bases). Germline V CDR1 and CDR2: SGHAT, FQNNGV. Trimming took 5 bases from V and 2 from J, leaving 13 bases between them. The CDR3 consists of 15 residues. CDR3 coding DNA: TGTGCCAGCAGCCAACAGGGAGTGGGCAATCAGCCCCAGCATTTT. This codes for CASSQQGVGNQPQHF. Combining the CDR3 with reference TRBV11-2 and TRBJ1-5 gives the whole variable domain EAGVAQSPRYKIIEKRQSVAFWCNPISGHATLYWYQQILGQGPKLLIQFQNNGVVDDSQLPKDRFSAERLKGVDSTLKIQPAKLEDSAVYLCASSQQGVGNQPQHFGDGTRLSIL.

For this clone: At one end the junction does not follow the germline gene, possibly because of a read error. The genes are TRBV2 and TRBJ2-3; 8 bases are a match to TRBD1. Germline loops: CDR1 SNHLY, CDR2 FYNNEI. CDR3 length: 17 amino acids. CDR3 in DNA: TGTACCAGCAGTGAAGCTAGGGCAGGGGGCCTCACAGATACGCAGTATTTT. It encodes CTSSEARAGGLTDTQYF.

The chain has TRBV11-2 and TRBJ2-3; 7 nucleotides agree with TRBD2. V shed 2 bases, J shed 0 bases, and the junction held 2 bases outside the gene matches. The CDR3 is 15 amino acids. Germline V gene sequence: CDR1 SGHAT, CDR2 FQNNGV. The chain's CDR3 is CASSLTSVSTDTQYF. CDR3 in DNA: TGTGCCAGCAGCTTAACTAGCGTTAGCACAGATACGCAGTATTTT.

This clone was picked up a small number of times. A junction boundary mismatches the germline segment, possibly from a read error. The chain links TRBV6-5 to TRBJ1-2; unclear D gene. Germline lookup yields CDR1 MNHEY and CDR2 SVGAGI. The CDR3 runs 13 residues. CDR3 protein: CASSYSIAVALHF. The CDR3 nucleotides are TGTGCCAGCAGTTACTCGATCGCTGTAGCCCTTCACTTC.

The chain joins TRBV27 to TRBJ1-2; no clear D gene. Trimming left V 7 bases short and J 5 bases short, with 8 bases between. CDR3 length: 11 amino acids. CDR1 MNHEY and CDR2 SMNVEV come from the germline V gene (reference sequence). The CDR3 DNA is TGTGCCAGCACCCAGAAATATGGCTACACCTTC. Translating gives CASTQKYGYTF.

CDR3 residues: CASSKEGLGSEAFF. DNA of the CDR3: TGTGCCAGCAGCAAAGAGGGACTAGGGTCTGAAGCTTTCTTT. The chain couples TRBV21-1 to TRBJ1-1. TRBV21-1 is classified as a pseudogene. The CDR3 is 14 residues long.

This clone was found once. This chain connects TRBV9 to TRBJ1-6; D gene unclear. The germline V and J ends were trimmed by 4 bases and 4 bases, with 12 bases remaining between them. In germline, CDR1 is SGDLS, CDR2 YYNGEE. CDR3 length equals 15 residues. The CDR3 DNA reads TGTGCCAGCAGCTCGGGAGGAGGTTATAATTCACCCCTCCACTTT. Its protein is CASSSGGGYNSPLHF.

V and J are TRBV19 and TRBJ1-2; TRBD1 matches at 7 bases. CDR1 is LNHDA, CDR2 SQIVND, per germline (reference sequence). Trimming took 6 bases from V and 3 from J; bases not matched to a gene: 10. The CDR3 consists of 15 residues. The CDR3 nucleotides are TGTGCCAGTAGCCCCTCAAACAGGGGAGACTATGGCTACACCTTC. Amino acids: CASSPSNRGDYGYTF.

The chain employs TRBV7-3 and TRBJ1-5, with 8 bases fitting TRBD1. CDR3 length equals 16 residues. V shed 5 bases, J shed 2 bases, and the junction held 8 bases outside the gene matches. Germline assignment: CDR1 SGHTA and CDR2 FQGTGA. In DNA form, the CDR3 reads TGTGCCAGCAGCAGCTCCCCAGGGGGCCGCAATCAGCCCCAGCATTTT. Translated: CASSSSPGGRNQPQHF.

The chain combines TRBV27 with TRBJ1-1, with a possible D match to TRBD1 (6 bases). Trimming took off 7 bases at V and 5 bases at J, with 14 bases between the two ends. The CDR3 totals 13 residues. Looked up from germline, CDR1 is MNHEY and CDR2 is SMNVEV (reference sequence). CDR3 DNA sequence: TGTGCCAGCACGACACAGGGTCTGACTGAAGCTTTCTTT. Residues: CASTTQGLTEAFF.

This clone occurred once. The chain couples TRBV27 to TRBJ1-1; 9 bases align to TRBD1. CDR3 size: 12 residues. The J segment lost 3 bases and the V segment lost 10 bases, leaving 3 bases of the junction unmatched. CDR1 is MNHEY, CDR2 SMNVEV, per germline (reference sequence). CDR3 nucleotide sequence: TGTGCCACCAGACAGGGGGACACTGAAGCTTTCTTT. Translating gives CATRQGDTEAFF.

The chain links TRBV10-3 to TRBJ2-1; 15 positions match TRBD2. Germline CDR1 reads ENHRY; CDR2 reads SYGVKD. CDR3 length equals 15 residues. In nucleotides, the CDR3 is TGTGGGACTAGCGGGGGGGCCAGCTCCTACAATGAGCAGTTCTTC. Translated: CGTSGGASSYNEQFF.

This clone is a singleton in its sample. The chain is built from TRBV19 and TRBJ1-2; TRBD1 might be the D (6 bases). Trimming removed 7 bases from V and 2 bases from J, with 11 bases in between. The CDR3 is 13 amino acids. CDR1 and CDR2 (germline): LNHDA, SQIVND (reference sequence). The CDR3 here is CASIQGGNYGYTF. In DNA, the CDR3 is TGTGCCAGTATACAGGGTGGGAACTATGGCTACACCTTC. Combining the CDR3 with reference TRBV19 and TRBJ1-2 gives the whole variable domain DGGITQSPKYLFRKEGQNVTLSCEQNLNHDAMYWYRQDPGQGLRLIYYSQIVNDFQKGDIAEGYSVSREKKESFPLTVTSAQKNPTAFYLCASIQGGNYGYTFGSGTRLTVV.

This chain uses TRBV9 with TRBJ2-5, with 9 bases matching TRBD1. The V gene end was trimmed by 7 bases and the J gene end by 5 bases; junction bases not matched to a gene: 6. CDR3 length: 13 residues. Germline values: CDR1 SGDLS, CDR2 YYNGEE. The CDR3 sequence is CASGTGLGETQYF. The CDR3 DNA is TGTGCCAGCGGGACAGGGCTGGGGGAGACCCAGTACTTC.